This passage covers 5 T cell receptor beta chains from one sample sequenced in a study of blood T cell repertoires in COVID-19. The protocol was immunoSEQ multiplex PCR, while the TCRdb copy is restricted to in-frame clones and leaves out a portion. The sample holds fewer than 200,000 clones, roughly 85% seen once. What was sequenced was PBMCs or T cells enriched from blood (not recorded which). The receptors come from a man between 60 and 70 years old who had recovered from COVID-19.

The CDR3 sequence: CAWSPGSGRAPNQPQHF. CDR3 sequence (DNA): TGTGCCTGGAGTCCCGGGTCAGGGAGGGCCCCCAATCAGCCCCAGCATTTT. The chain employs TRBV30 and TRBJ1-5, with a possible D match to TRBD1 (5 bases). Germline-derived CDR1 and CDR2 are GTSNPN and SVGIG (reference sequence). V gave up 2 bases and J gave up 3 bases, with 20 bases separating them. The CDR3 covers 17 residues.

Only one count was recorded for this clone. CDR3 amino acids: CASSPAGASGTEAFF. The CDR3 coding sequence is TGTGCCAGCAGCCCAGCGGGAGCTTCGGGCACTGAAGCTTTCTTT. The chain links TRBV7-2 to TRBJ1-1; D is uncertain. The CDR3 consists of 15 residues. The V gene lost 5 bases and the J gene lost 4 bases, with 17 bases spanning the gap. Germline loops: CDR1 SGHTA, CDR2 FQGNSA.

The rearrangement links TRBV9 to TRBJ2-1, with D possibly TRBD1 on 6 matching bases. This CDR3 is 17 amino acids long. CDR1 SGDLS and CDR2 YYNGEE come from the germline V gene. The germline V and J ends were trimmed by 3 bases and 1 base, with 17 bases remaining between them. CDR3 DNA sequence: TGTGCCAGCAGCGAGGGGTGGGGGCGCGGATCCTACAATGAGCAGTTCTTC. This gives the protein CASSEGWGRGSYNEQFF.

This clone has a handful of counts. This rearrangement joins TRBV28 to TRBJ1-1, with 9 bases aligning to TRBD1. The CDR3 loop spans 14 amino acids. The ends lost 7 bases at V and 5 bases at J; junction bases unmatched: 8. Germline CDR1 is MDHEN and CDR2 is SYDVKM. The DNA of the CDR3 is TGTGCCAGCAATACACAGGGGGCGACGACTGAAGCTTTCTTT. It translates to CASNTQGATTEAFF.

This sequence joins TRBV6-4 and TRBJ2-2; 9 bases match TRBD1. The germline V gene encodes CDR1 MRHNA and CDR2 SNTAGT. J lost 6 bases, V lost 6 bases, and 8 bases had no gene match. There are 15 residues in the CDR3. The CDR3 spells CASRTTGGLAGELFF. As DNA, the CDR3 is TGTGCCAGCAGAACGACAGGGGGACTCGCCGGGGAGCTGTTTTTT.